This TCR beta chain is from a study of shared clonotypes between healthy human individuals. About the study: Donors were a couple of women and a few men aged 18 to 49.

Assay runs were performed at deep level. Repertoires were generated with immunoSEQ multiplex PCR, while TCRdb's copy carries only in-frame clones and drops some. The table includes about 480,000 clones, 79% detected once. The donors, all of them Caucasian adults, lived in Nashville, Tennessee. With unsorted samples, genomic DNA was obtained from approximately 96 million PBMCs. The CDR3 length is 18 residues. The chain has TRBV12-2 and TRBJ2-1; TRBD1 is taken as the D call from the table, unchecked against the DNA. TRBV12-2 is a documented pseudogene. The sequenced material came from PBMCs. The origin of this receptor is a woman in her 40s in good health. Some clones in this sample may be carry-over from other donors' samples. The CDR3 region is CASRLAGTAGGFYNEQFF. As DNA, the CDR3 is TGTGCAAGTCGCTTAGCCGGTACGGCAGGGGGGTTCTACAATGAGCAGTTCTTC.